A single sample gave rise to the 30 T cell receptor beta chains below, sequenced in a study of chemoradiotherapy in HPV16-positive cancers. This table comes from immunoSEQ multiplex PCR, and its TCRdb copy is limited to in-frame clones, with some not included. The sample lists about 12,000 clones, roughly 73% seen once, with about 2.3% in the top ten. Sampling took place from a patient who underwent chemoradiotherapy. These receptors were obtained from a human donor with HPV-associated anogenital cancer.

V gene TRBV6-8 combines with J gene TRBJ2-4, with D uncertain. The ends were cut back, 2 bases at V and 6 bases at J, with 14 bases in the middle. This CDR3 comprises 15 residues. Germline V lookup: CDR1 MNHGY, CDR2 SAAAGT. CDR3 sequence (DNA): TGTGCCAGCAGTTACCCATTTTCGGGCCCAAACATTCAGTACTTC. Protein: CASSYPFSGPNIQYF.

V gene TRBV7-2 combines with J gene TRBJ1-5, with D possibly being TRBD1 (6 bases). The CDR3 loop spans 16 amino acids. V shed 0 bases and J shed 3 bases, with 12 bases lying between them. The germline gives CDR1 SGHTA, CDR2 FQGNSA. CDR3 sequence: CASSLAQGRVNQPQHF. CDR3 DNA: TGTGCCAGCAGCTTAGCGCAGGGGAGGGTCAATCAGCCCCAGCATTTT.

This clone has a handful of counts. The chain has TRBV7-2 and TRBJ1-6, with D unclear. Germline CDR1 and CDR2: SGHTA and FQGNSA. Trimming removed 5 bases from V and 10 bases from J, with 12 bases in between. The length of the CDR3 is 13 residues. CDR3 protein: CASSLVAESPLHF. The CDR3, as DNA: TGTGCCAGCAGCCTGGTGGCCGAATCACCCCTCCACTTT.

Relative to its sample, this clone is medium-sized. The chain combines TRBV15 with TRBJ1-6, with 7 bases lining up with TRBD1. The junction had 8 bases not matched to a gene; V was cut back by 8 bases and J by 7 bases. The germline CDR1 and CDR2 sequences are LNHNV and YYDKDF (reference sequence). This CDR3 contains 14 residues. The CDR3 sequence is CATSTGTENSPLHF. DNA for the CDR3: TGTGCCACCTCCACCGGGACAGAAAATTCACCCCTCCACTTT.

V gene TRBV19 combines with J gene TRBJ1-1, with D unclear. CDR1 is LNHDA, CDR2 SQIVND, per germline (reference sequence). This CDR3 has 13 amino acids. The ends were cut back, 5 bases at V and 8 bases at J, with 15 bases in the middle. DNA for the CDR3: TGTGCCAGTAGTCGTGTCGGGCAGAGCGAAGCTTTCTTT. Its translation is CASSRVGQSEAFF.

This chain connects TRBV11-2 to TRBJ2-5; 11 bases agree with TRBD2. This CDR3 has 16 residues. Germline CDR1 SGHAT, CDR2 FQNNGV. V shed 2 bases and J 5 bases; nucleotides not matched to a gene: 7. The DNA of the CDR3 is TGTGCCAGCAGCTTAACTAGCGGGGGCGCGGGGGAGACCCAGTACTTC. Translation: CASSLTSGGAGETQYF. The variable domain in full, completed from reference TRBV11-2 and TRBJ2-5, reads EAGVAQSPRYKIIEKRQSVAFWCNPISGHATLYWYQQILGQGPKLLIQFQNNGVVDDSQLPKDRFSAERLKGVDSTLKIQPAKLEDSAVYLCASSLTSGGAGETQYFGPGTRLLVL.

The V call is TRBV6-1, the J call TRBJ2-5, with D perhaps being TRBD1 or TRBD2 (5 bases each). The CDR3 length is 15 residues. Germline V lookup: CDR1 MNHNS, CDR2 SASEGT. V gave up 0 bases and J gave up 3 bases, with 11 bases separating them. Written as DNA, the CDR3 is TGTGCCAGCAGTGAAGCGAGGGACCGGGAAGAGACCCAGTACTTC. Encoded protein: CASSEARDREETQYF.

The rearrangement joins TRBV12-5 to TRBJ2-6; no clear D gene. Trimming removed 1 base at V and 0 bases at J, with 4 bases between. CDR1 and CDR2 from the germline V gene are LGHNT and FRNRAP. This CDR3 contains 15 residues. The CDR3 is CASGLGLSGANVLTF. CDR3 bases: TGTGCTAGTGGTTTGGGCCTCTCTGGGGCCAACGTCCTGACTTTC.

This rearrangement joins TRBV19 to TRBJ1-4, with 9 bases lining up with TRBD1. V lost 6 bases to trimming and J lost 5 bases; unmatched junction nucleotides: 10. The CDR3 length is 16 residues. CDR1 and CDR2 from the germline V gene are LNHDA and SQIVND (reference sequence). The CDR3 nucleotides read TGTGCCAGTAGCAGCAACATCGGACAGGGGAATGAAAAACTGTTTTTT. Encoded protein: CASSSNIGQGNEKLFF.

This clone was recorded only once. The rearrangement links TRBV2 to TRBJ2-5, with D unresolved. The CDR3 consists of 14 residues. Germline V CDR1 and CDR2: SNHLY, FYNNEI. V lost 6 bases, J lost 5 bases, and 16 bases lay in between. CDR3 DNA: TGTGCCAGCAGCGCCCAAAGTCTAGGGGAGACCCAGTACTTC. Amino acid sequence: CASSAQSLGETQYF.

Only one count was recorded for this clone. V is TRBV5-4 and J is TRBJ2-1, with D possibly being TRBD1 (6 bases). The length of the CDR3 is 16 residues. Trimming took 0 bases from V and 3 from J, leaving 13 bases between them. CDR1 and CDR2 (germline): SGHNT, YYREEE (reference sequence). The CDR3 bases are TGTGCCAGCAGCTTGGTAGGGGACACACGCTACAATGAGCAGTTCTTC. Residues: CASSLVGDTRYNEQFF.

The chain uses TRBV15 and TRBJ1-4; D not certain. The germline V gene has CDR1 LNHNV and CDR2 YYDKDF (reference sequence). V lost 3 bases and J 0 bases, leaving 8 bases between the germline ends. The CDR3 contains 15 residues. The CDR3 DNA follows: TGTGCCACCAGCAGCGGAGTTGCAACTAATGAAAAACTGTTTTTT. This sequence encodes CATSSGVATNEKLFF.

The chain has TRBV7-2 and TRBJ2-6; D possibly corresponds to TRBD2 (5 bases). Germline V lookup: CDR1 SGHTA, CDR2 FQGNSA. The CDR3 contains 15 residues. V dropped 2 bases and J dropped 1 base, with 6 bases sitting between them. Written as DNA, the CDR3 is TGTGCCAGCAGCTTATCGGGGTCTGGGGCCAACGTCCTGACTTTC. This translates into CASSLSGSGANVLTF.

As to this clone: The junction differs from germline at one of its ends, possibly a read error. The J gene is TRBJ1-1, the V gene TRBV9; TRBD1 might be the D (5 bases). Germline V lookup: CDR1 SGDLS, CDR2 YYNGEE. The CDR3 has 8 amino acids. CDR3 protein: CASSPGHF. DNA for the CDR3: TGTGCCAGCAGCCCCGGACACTTT.

This chain links TRBV19 with TRBJ2-4; D is possibly TRBD1 (5 bases). V shed 6 bases and J shed 4 bases, with 10 bases lying between them. This CDR3 comprises 13 residues. From germline, CDR1 is LNHDA and CDR2 SQIVND (reference sequence). This chain's CDR3 is CASSQGGKNIQYF. The CDR3 DNA follows: TGTGCCAGTAGCCAGGGTGGAAAAAACATTCAGTACTTC.

The gene calls are TRBV9 and TRBJ2-7; TRBD2 is a possible D gene (5 bases). Deletions cut 1 base from V and 4 bases from J, with 15 bases between. This CDR3 has 15 amino acids. Germline V CDR1 and CDR2: SGDLS, YYNGEE. CDR3 sequence reads: CASSVTADSYYEQYF. Here the CDR3 DNA reads TGTGCCAGCAGCGTAACAGCGGACTCGTATTACGAGCAGTACTTC.

Here the CDR3 DNA reads TGTGCCAGCAGTGAAGCATCTGAAGCTTTCTTT. Translation gives CASSEASEAFF. The chain carries TRBV6-1 and TRBJ1-1, with D unresolved. This CDR3 has 11 residues. The germline V gene has CDR1 MNHNS and CDR2 SASEGT. With 0 bases removed from V and 6 bases from J, the gap between germline ends came to 2 bases.

The table lists this clone with a few counts. The rearrangement uses TRBV19 and TRBJ1-3; no clear D gene. The CDR3 loop spans 15 amino acids. V was pared by 5 bases and J by 0 bases, with 11 bases between. The germline V gene encodes CDR1 LNHDA and CDR2 SQIVND (reference sequence). CDR3 region: CASSPVWSSGNTIYF. CDR3 coding DNA: TGTGCCAGTAGTCCTGTCTGGAGCTCTGGAAACACCATATATTTT. Full variable domain (outside the CDR3, taken from reference TRBV19 and TRBJ1-3): DGGITQSPKYLFRKEGQNVTLSCEQNLNHDAMYWYRQDPGQGLRLIYYSQIVNDFQKGDIAEGYSVSREKKESFPLTVTSAQKNPTAFYLCASSPVWSSGNTIYFGEGSWLTVV.

This chain joins TRBV25-1 and TRBJ2-3; the D is unclear. The CDR3 runs 17 residues. Germline CDR1 is MGHDK and CDR2 is SYGVNS. V lost 5 bases, J lost 0 bases, and 18 bases lay in between. The CDR3 bases are TGTGCCAGCAGTAATCGACCGGGCCCGACTAGCACAGATACGCAGTATTTT. Amino acids: CASSNRPGPTSTDTQYF. The variable domain in full, with the rest retrieved from reference TRBV25-1 and TRBJ2-3, is EADIYQTPRYLVIGTGKKITLECSQTMGHDKMYWYQQDPGMELHLIHYSYGVNSTEKGDLSSESTVSRIRTEHFPLTLESARPSHTSQYLCASSNRPGPTSTDTQYFGPGTRLTVL.

The V and J genes are TRBV27 and TRBJ2-7, with unresolved D. Trimming took 5 bases from V and 0 from J, leaving 14 bases between them. CDR1 is MNHEY, CDR2 SMNVEV, per germline (reference sequence). The CDR3 is 15 residues long. CDR3 DNA sequence: TGTGCCAGCAGTCTGGACGGGCTCCTCTCCTACGAGCAGTACTTC. Its protein product is CASSLDGLLSYEQYF.

The V gene is TRBV2, the J gene TRBJ2-6; D might be TRBD2 (5 bases). V was clipped by 6 bases and J by 1 base, with 7 bases between them. Germline V CDR1 and CDR2: SNHLY, FYNNEI. The CDR3 is made up of 14 amino acids. This CDR3 reads CASRRESGANVLTF. The CDR3 DNA is TGTGCCAGCAGGAGGGAATCTGGGGCCAACGTCCTGACTTTC.

This chain joins TRBV12-5 and TRBJ1-5; D may be TRBD1 (5 bases). Per the germline V gene, CDR1 is LGHNT and CDR2 is FRNRAP. The CDR3 is 12 residues long. Trimming took 5 bases from V and 11 from J, leaving 13 bases between them. CDR3 protein: CASGLGRGAQHF. The CDR3 DNA reads TGTGCTAGTGGTCTGGGGAGGGGAGCCCAGCATTTT.

The chain links TRBV2 to TRBJ2-2, with D maybe TRBD1 (6 bases). CDR3 length equals 15 residues. The V gene lost 6 bases and the J gene lost 3 bases, with 14 bases spanning the gap. Looked up from germline, CDR1 is SNHLY and CDR2 is FYNNEI. CDR3 coding DNA: TGTGCCAGCAGGACCGGGACAACGGACACCGGGGAGCTGTTTTTT. It encodes CASRTGTTDTGELFF.

The chain carries TRBV7-2 and TRBJ1-3; 9 bases are a match to TRBD1. V lost 5 bases, J lost 4 bases, and 18 bases stayed unmatched. The CDR3 sequence is 19 residues long. Germline V CDR1 and CDR2: SGHTA, FQGNSA. CDR3 nucleotides: TGTGCCAGCAGCCCCGGGACAGGGAATCGCCAAAGGATCGGAAACACCATATATTTT. Its translation: CASSPGTGNRQRIGNTIYF.

The gene calls are TRBV27 and TRBJ2-7; D is perhaps TRBD1 (6 bases). Trimming removed 3 bases from V and 5 bases from J, with 14 bases in between. From germline, CDR1 is MNHEY and CDR2 SMNVEV (reference sequence). The CDR3 covers 14 residues. The CDR3 is CASSLTPQGNEQYF. The CDR3 DNA is TGTGCCAGCAGTTTGACACCTCAGGGGAACGAGCAGTACTTC.

The rearrangement uses TRBV7-2 and TRBJ2-1; the D gene is possibly TRBD2 (5 bases). V gave up 5 bases and J gave up 0 bases, with 11 bases separating them. The CDR3 is 15 amino acids. Germline CDR1 is SGHTA and CDR2 is FQGNSA. CDR3 amino acids: CASSLVRGSYNEQFF. The DNA for the CDR3 is TGTGCCAGCAGCCTTGTCCGGGGCTCCTACAATGAGCAGTTCTTC.

The rearrangement links TRBV19 to TRBJ1-4; D remains unclear. Trimming removed 5 bases at V and 8 bases at J, with 18 bases between. Germline V gives CDR1 LNHDA, CDR2 SQIVND (reference sequence). The CDR3 consists of 15 residues. This CDR3 is CASSPHTPEQEKLFF. The DNA of the CDR3 is TGTGCCAGTAGTCCACACACCCCTGAGCAGGAAAAACTGTTTTTT. The variable domain in full, with the rest retrieved from reference TRBV19 and TRBJ1-4, is DGGITQSPKYLFRKEGQNVTLSCEQNLNHDAMYWYRQDPGQGLRLIYYSQIVNDFQKGDIAEGYSVSREKKESFPLTVTSAQKNPTAFYLCASSPHTPEQEKLFFGSGTQLSVL.

The chain employs TRBV7-2 and TRBJ1-5; perhaps TRBD1 as D (5 bases). The V end was cut by 4 bases, the J end by 7 bases, with 14 bases between. The germline gives CDR1 SGHTA, CDR2 FQGNSA. This CDR3 region has 14 residues. The CDR3 spells CASSWNSGTQPQHF. CDR3 coding DNA: TGTGCCAGCAGCTGGAATAGCGGGACGCAGCCCCAGCATTTT.

V usage is TRBV11-2 and J usage is TRBJ1-3; 9 bases map to TRBD1. V lost 6 bases to trimming and J lost 8 bases; unmatched junction nucleotides: 11. There are 15 residues in the CDR3. Per the germline V gene, CDR1 is SGHAT and CDR2 is FQNNGV. The CDR3 here is CASRSPGRQGDTIYF. The CDR3 DNA is TGTGCCAGCAGATCCCCGGGGCGACAGGGGGACACCATATATTTT.

The chain employs TRBV7-8 and TRBJ1-3, with D tentatively TRBD1 (5 bases). Between the trimmed V and J ends, which lost 5 bases and 2 bases, there was a span of 10 bases. The CDR3 spans 14 residues. Germline values: CDR1 SGHVS, CDR2 FQNEAQ. CDR3 sequence reads: CASSPRGAGNTIYF. In DNA form, the CDR3 reads TGTGCCAGCAGCCCCCGGGGGGCTGGAAACACCATATATTTT.